This TCR beta chain is drawn from a study of OX40 agonist ivuxolimab in advanced cancers. Findings and caveats of the study: Compared with CD4+, CD8+ T cells on average had more expanded clones.

About this clone: Antigen specificity is unknown.

CDR3 length: 12 residues. The V gene's germline CDR1 is SNHLY and CDR2 FYNNEI. Trimming removed 8 bases at V and 4 bases at J, with 8 bases between. Here immunoSEQ multiplex PCR was the method, and the copy in TCRdb shows in-frame clones only, minus some. The repertoire includes some 100,000 clones, around 90% of them detected once, and roughly 0.8% sits in the top ten. V usage is TRBV2 and J usage is TRBJ1-4; tentative D call: TRBD1 (6 bases). This material consisted of CD4+ or CD8+ T cells sorted from blood, taken in a trial of the OX40 agonist ivuxolimab. The source of this sequence is an adult with an advanced solid tumor such as melanoma, head and neck, liver or kidney cancer. As DNA, the CDR3 is TGTGCCAGCGGACAGCTTAATGAAAAACTGTTTTTT. Translation: CASGQLNEKLFF.